This T cell receptor (beta chain) originates from a study of T-cell memory formation after mild COVID-19. Background on the study: Across donors, TCR clusters were largely donor specific.

Germline V gene sequence: CDR1 DFQATT, CDR2 SNEGSKA (reference sequence). This CDR3 is 15 amino acids long. The V end lost 5 bases, the J end lost 3 bases, and 16 bases lay between the germline ends. TCRdb ran MiXCR on the 5' RACE reads and lists one entry per CDR3 protein. The sample lists roughly 600,000 distinct CDR3 sequences; about a sixth were seen once. Study-wide points: Contracting CD8+ clones were enriched in EMRA, CD4+ mainly in CM and EM.

Details on this clonotype: Its antigen is unknown.

The sample taken for sequencing was PBMCs or a T cell subset sorted from them (not recorded which). This chain connects TRBV20-1 to TRBJ1-4; D is perhaps TRBD1 (6 bases). This clonotype was obtained from an adult woman who had mild COVID-19 (a few samples of this study predate the infection). Cell type and time point are not known. For the CDR3, the DNA is TGCAGTGCTTCCCAGGGGTTACTGGCTAATGAAAAACTGTTTTTT. Translation: CSASQGLLANEKLFF.